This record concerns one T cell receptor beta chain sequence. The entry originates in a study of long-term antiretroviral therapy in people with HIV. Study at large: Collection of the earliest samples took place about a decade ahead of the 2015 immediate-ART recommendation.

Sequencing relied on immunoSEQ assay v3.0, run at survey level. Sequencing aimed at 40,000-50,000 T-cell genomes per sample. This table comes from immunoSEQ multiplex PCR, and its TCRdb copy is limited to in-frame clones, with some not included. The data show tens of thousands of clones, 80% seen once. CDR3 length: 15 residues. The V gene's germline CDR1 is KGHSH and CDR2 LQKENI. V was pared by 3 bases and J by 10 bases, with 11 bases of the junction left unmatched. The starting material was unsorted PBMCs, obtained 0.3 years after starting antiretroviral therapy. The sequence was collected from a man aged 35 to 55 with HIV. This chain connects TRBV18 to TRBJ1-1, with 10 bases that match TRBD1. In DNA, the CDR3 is TGTGCCAGCTCACCTTCTAACCGGGACAGGGGACCAGCTTTCTTT. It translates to CASSPSNRDRGPAFF. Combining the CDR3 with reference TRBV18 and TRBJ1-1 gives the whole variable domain NAGVMQNPRHLVRRRGQEARLRCSPMKGHSHVYWYRQLPEEGLKFMVYLQKENIIDESGMPKERFSAEFPKEGPSILRIQQVVRGDSAAYFCASSPSNRDRGPAFFGQGTRLTVV.